Each of the 5 T cell receptor beta chains below was sequenced from the same sample in a study of CD8+ T cells in alopecia areata. Reverse transcription of extracted RNA yielded cDNA, which provided the sequencing template. This table comes from immunoSEQ multiplex PCR, and its TCRdb copy is limited to in-frame clones, with some not included. Among about 200,000 clones listed, just over 55% were seen once. Material: CD8+ T cells sorted from blood. These receptor sequences come from a human donor in good health.

In this sample, this clone turned up a few times. V usage is TRBV19 and J usage is TRBJ2-7, with 10 positions matching TRBD1. CDR1 and CDR2 (germline): LNHDA, SQIVND (reference sequence). The V segment lost 5 bases and the J segment 3 bases; nucleotides outside the gene matches: 4. CDR3 length equals 14 residues. The CDR3 DNA is TGTGCCAGTAGTTCCGGGACAGGGGACTACGAGCAGTACTTC. Residues: CASSSGTGDYEQYF.

This chain connects TRBV5-1 to TRBJ2-7, with 11 bases that match TRBD1. Germline V gene lookup returns CDR1 SGHRS and CDR2 YFSETQ. V was clipped by 2 bases and J by 2 bases; unmatched bases: 3. The CDR3 totals 15 residues. The CDR3 loop is CASSFGTGGPYEQYF. The CDR3 DNA reads as TGCGCCAGCAGCTTCGGGACAGGGGGACCCTACGAGCAGTACTTC.

A few counts support this clone. The chain is built from TRBV4-1 and TRBJ1-1, with TRBD1 identical over 7 bases. Germline V lookup: CDR1 MGHRA, CDR2 YSYEKL. The CDR3 has 15 amino acids. V trimming: 1 base; J trimming: 1 base; junction bases outside the gene matches: 3. This chain's CDR3 is CASSQGDSRNTEAFF. The CDR3 DNA sequence: TGCGCCAGCAGCCAAGGGGACAGCAGGAACACTGAAGCTTTCTTT.

The rearrangement uses TRBV7-8 and TRBJ1-5; D uncertain. Trimming pared 5 bases from V and 2 bases from J, leaving 10 bases between. Germline V lookup: CDR1 SGHVS, CDR2 FQNEAQ. The CDR3 consists of 14 residues. CDR3 sequence (DNA): TGTGCCAGCAGCCCCCAAGGAGGCAATCAGCCCCAGCATTTT. Its translation: CASSPQGGNQPQHF. Together with reference TRBV7-8 and TRBJ1-5, the CDR3 gives the full variable domain: GAGVSQSPRYKVAKRGQDVALRCDPISGHVSLFWYQQALGQGPEFLTYFQNEAQLDKSGLPSDRFFAERPEGSVSTLKIQRTQQEDSAVYLCASSPQGGNQPQHFGDGTRLSIL.

The sample holds a few counts of this clone. The chain couples TRBV27 to TRBJ2-7; D gene unclear. This CDR3 region has 13 residues. Deletions cut 3 bases from V and 3 bases from J, with 9 bases between. Germline V CDR1 and CDR2: MNHEY, SMNVEV (reference sequence). The CDR3 is CASSFGPSYEQYF. In DNA, the CDR3 is TGTGCCAGCAGTTTTGGGCCTAGCTACGAGCAGTACTTC.